One and the same sample provided the 14 T cell receptor beta chains below, sequenced in a study of blood T cells in healthy people across ages. Using a J-beta primer mix together with a sample-barcoded 5' primer, a second PCR was run for roughly 7 to 12 cycles. One entry per CDR3 protein results from TCRdb running MiXCR on the 5' RACE reads. The sample carries about 930,000 distinct CDR3 sequences, almost 30% recorded once. These data were also reused for a study on T cells of mothers and their children.

Sequencing was done on a sample of blood. The receptors were gathered from a middle-aged woman in good health.

This clonotype was seen repeatedly, ten times or more. The chain is built from TRBV29-1 and TRBJ1-2; D is perhaps TRBD1 (6 bases). Germline CDR1 and CDR2: SQVTM and ANQGSEA. CDR3 size: 13 residues. Trimming shortened V by 3 bases and J by 4 bases, and 12 bases separated the two germline ends. This CDR3 is CSVEAGVSYGYTF. The CDR3, as DNA: TGCAGCGTTGAGGCAGGGGTCTCCTATGGCTACACCTTC.

This clonotype was picked up many times. The V and J genes are TRBV2 and TRBJ1-5; 9 bases line up with TRBD1. CDR3 length: 16 residues. The germline gives CDR1 SNHLY, CDR2 FYNNEI. With 6 bases clipped from V and 3 bases from J, the junction kept 9 bases outside the gene matches. In nucleotides, the CDR3 is TGTGCCAGCAGGGAACAGGGGGCTGGGGTCAATCAGCCCCAGCATTTT. This codes for CASREQGAGVNQPQHF.

This clonotype was detected ten times or more. This rearrangement joins TRBV29-1 to TRBJ2-7, with 9 bases fitting TRBD1. The CDR3 loop spans 13 amino acids. V was pared by 4 bases and J by 3 bases, with 4 bases of the junction left unmatched. The germline CDR1 and CDR2 sequences are SQVTM and ANQGSEA. CDR3 nucleotides: TGCAGCGTTGCGAAGGGACAGGGCTACGAGCAGTACTTC. It encodes CSVAKGQGYEQYF.

The V and J genes are TRBV20-1 and TRBJ1-2, with D unclear. V shed 0 bases and J shed 7 bases, with 9 bases lying between them. Germline CDR1 reads DFQATT; CDR2 reads SNEGSKA (reference sequence). The CDR3 spans 12 residues. The CDR3 nucleotides are TGCAGTGCTAGAGAAAGGGTGGGTGGCTACACCTTC. Amino acid sequence: CSARERVGGYTF.

This clonotype came up a few times. This chain connects TRBV7-2 to TRBJ2-5; the match to TRBD2 covers 14 bases. The CDR3 is made up of 18 amino acids. The J segment lost 4 bases and the V segment lost 3 bases, leaving 10 bases of the junction unmatched. Germline CDR1 and CDR2: SGHTA and FQGNSA. The CDR3 is CASSFRLAGGNVGETQYF. The DNA for the CDR3 is TGTGCCAGCAGCTTCCGACTAGCGGGGGGGAATGTGGGAGAGACCCAGTACTTC.

This chain joins TRBV11-2 and TRBJ1-5, with unresolved D. The germline V and J ends were trimmed by 8 bases and 0 bases, with 8 bases remaining between them. The CDR3 extends over 13 amino acids. Per the germline V gene, CDR1 is SGHAT and CDR2 is FQNNGV. CDR3 sequence reads: CASAKGSNQPQHF. The DNA for the CDR3 is TGTGCCAGCGCGAAGGGTAGCAATCAGCCCCAGCATTTT.

This chain joins TRBV11-2 and TRBJ1-2; no reliable D call. Looked up from germline, CDR1 is SGHAT and CDR2 is FQNNGV. This CDR3 region has 14 residues. V lost 1 base, J lost 3 bases, and 9 bases lay in between. The CDR3 spells CASSLAVGDYGYTF. CDR3 DNA: TGTGCCAGCAGCTTAGCTGTTGGGGACTATGGCTACACCTTC.

V gene TRBV29-1 combines with J gene TRBJ2-1; 11 nucleotides align to TRBD1. The J call could be wrong; TRBJ2-7 is a better fit for the DNA end. In germline, CDR1 is SQVTM, CDR2 ANQGSEA. The CDR3 has 18 amino acids. CDR3 in amino acids: CSVKTGTGGSPSYNEQYF. The CDR3 DNA is TGCAGCGTGAAAACCGGGACAGGGGGATCCCCTTCCTACAATGAGCAGTACTTC.

This clonotype appeared a few times. This chain links TRBV7-2 with TRBJ2-3, with TRBD1 identical over 9 bases. The CDR3 covers 15 residues. J lost 7 bases, V lost 1 base, and 6 bases had no gene match. The V gene's germline CDR1 is SGHTA and CDR2 FQGNSA. The DNA of the CDR3 is TGTGCCAGCAGCTTAGGCGGGGACAGGGCAAATACGCAGTATTTT. Protein product: CASSLGGDRANTQYF. The variable domain in full, with the rest retrieved from reference TRBV7-2 and TRBJ2-3, is GAGVSQSPSNKVTEKGKDVELRCDPISGHTALYWYRQSLGQGLEFLIYFQGNSAPDKSGLPSDRFSAERTGGSVSTLTIQRTQQEDSAVYLCASSLGGDRANTQYFGPGTRLTVL.

This clonotype has a handful of counts. The chain has TRBV7-8 and TRBJ2-1, with 14 bases aligning to TRBD2. Looked up from germline, CDR1 is SGHVS and CDR2 is FQNEAQ. Trimming removed 2 bases from V and 7 bases from J; junction bases left unmatched: 7. The CDR3 is 17 amino acids. The CDR3 loop is CASSLRLAGGQTNEQFF. The CDR3 nucleotides read TGTGCCAGCAGCTTACGACTAGCGGGGGGGCAAACGAATGAGCAGTTCTTC.

This clonotype occurred a few times. This chain joins TRBV20-1 and TRBJ1-1, with 12 bases aligning to TRBD1. Germline CDR1 and CDR2: DFQATT and SNEGSKA (reference sequence). The V gene end was trimmed by 1 base and the J gene end by 1 base; junction bases not matched to a gene: 10. This CDR3 comprises 18 residues. CDR3 loop: CSARGVPGQGAGNTEAFF. The DNA for the CDR3 is TGCAGTGCTAGAGGCGTTCCGGGACAGGGGGCTGGGAACACTGAAGCTTTCTTT.

This clonotype was counted at least ten times. V is TRBV27 and J is TRBJ2-7, with TRBD1 as a possible D gene (6 bases). CDR1 MNHEY and CDR2 SMNVEV come from the germline V gene (reference sequence). The CDR3 extends over 14 amino acids. Deletions cut 3 bases from V and 3 bases from J, with 12 bases between. The CDR3: CASSFGDMGYEQYF. In DNA form, the CDR3 reads TGTGCCAGCAGTTTTGGGGACATGGGCTACGAGCAGTACTTC.

There are a few counts of this clonotype. V is TRBV6-5 and J is TRBJ1-1; D possibly corresponds to TRBD1 (6 bases). Germline assignment: CDR1 MNHEY and CDR2 SVGAGI. This CDR3 comprises 16 residues. Trimming stripped 0 bases from V and 5 bases from J, with 16 bases between. The CDR3 DNA reads as TGTGCCAGCAGTTACTCCTCGGCCCCAGGGGCGACTGAAGCTTTCTTT. Encoded protein: CASSYSSAPGATEAFF.

V gene TRBV5-4 combines with J gene TRBJ2-5; no definite D call. Trimming took 2 bases from V and 3 from J, leaving 23 bases between them. This CDR3 is 18 amino acids long. Germline CDR1 reads SGHNT; CDR2 reads YYREEE (reference sequence). The CDR3 protein is CASSFSLPGPANEETQYF. Written as DNA, the CDR3 is TGTGCCAGCAGCTTCTCCCTCCCGGGCCCGGCAAACGAAGAGACCCAGTACTTC.